These 11 T cell receptor beta chains share one sample of origin, sequenced in a study of blood T cell repertoires in COVID-19. TCRdb's copy holds only in-frame clones and misses some; the assay was immunoSEQ multiplex PCR. Here the sample spans tens of thousands of clones, more than 80% being singletons. The specimen sequenced was peripheral blood. The receptors originated from a woman aged 80 or over with acute or convalescent COVID-19.

The chain joins TRBV6-5 to TRBJ2-3; the D gene is possibly TRBD2 (5 bases). Germline V gene data show CDR1 as MNHEY and CDR2 as SVGAGI. V was shortened by 6 bases and J by 0 bases, with 10 bases between the two germline ends. This CDR3 contains 14 residues. The DNA of the CDR3 is TGTGCCAGCAGCACTGGACTTAGCACAGATACGCAGTATTTT. Translating gives CASSTGLSTDTQYF.

The chain employs TRBV9 and TRBJ2-7, with 13 bases identical to TRBD2. The V segment lost 4 bases and the J segment 5 bases; nucleotides outside the gene matches: 9. The CDR3 contains 16 residues. CDR1 is SGDLS and CDR2 is YYNGEE in the germline V gene. CDR3 protein: CASSPTRTSGRHEQYF. DNA of the CDR3: TGTGCCAGCAGCCCCACAAGGACTAGCGGGAGACACGAGCAGTACTTC.

V is TRBV10-3 and J is TRBJ1-3; possibly TRBD1 for D (6 bases). The V end lost 10 bases, the J end lost 0 bases, and 19 bases lay between the germline ends. The germline gives CDR1 ENHRY, CDR2 SYGVKD. This CDR3 is built from 16 residues. As DNA, the CDR3 is TGTGCCACCCTCGCCCTGACAGGCCTCTCTGGAAACACCATATATTTT. Translating it yields CATLALTGLSGNTIYF.

The rearrangement joins TRBV9 to TRBJ2-1; the D gene is possibly TRBD1 (5 bases). CDR3 length: 17 amino acids. Trimming took off 0 bases at V and 10 bases at J, with 23 bases between the two ends. Germline CDR1 reads SGDLS; CDR2 reads YYNGEE. The CDR3 nucleotides read TGTGCCAGCAGCGTAGTTGTCTCGGTGGCAGGGCTTGGCGAGCAGTTCTTC. Protein: CASSVVVSVAGLGEQFF.

The chain employs TRBV10-1 and TRBJ1-3; D remains ambiguous. Germline CDR1 WNHNN, CDR2 SYGVQD (reference sequence). Trimming shortened V by 7 bases and J by 0 bases, and 7 bases separated the two germline ends. CDR3 length: 13 residues. This CDR3 reads CASMRASGNTIYF. CDR3 DNA sequence: TGCGCCAGCATGAGGGCCTCTGGAAACACCATATATTTT.

J is TRBJ2-5 and V is TRBV19, with TRBD1 identical over 8 bases. V was clipped by 9 bases and J by 2 bases; unmatched bases: 2. The CDR3 extends over 12 amino acids. Germline CDR1 and CDR2: LNHDA and SQIVND (reference sequence). CDR3 nucleotides: TGTGCCAGCAGGACAGGGCAAGAGACCCAGTACTTC. Protein: CASRTGQETQYF.

This chain joins TRBV18 and TRBJ2-2; 9 bases fit TRBD1. This CDR3 comprises 17 residues. Germline CDR1 is KGHSH and CDR2 is LQKENI. With V trimmed by 3 bases and J by 0 bases, 5 bases remained unmatched. DNA for the CDR3: TGTGCCAGCTCACCTCCGGGACAGGGTGCGAACACCGGGGAGCTGTTTTTT. It is translated as CASSPPGQGANTGELFF. The full variable domain, with the rest looked up from reference TRBV18 and TRBJ2-2, is NAGVMQNPRHLVRRRGQEARLRCSPMKGHSHVYWYRQLPEEGLKFMVYLQKENIIDESGMPKERFSAEFPKEGPSILRIQQVVRGDSAAYFCASSPPGQGANTGELFFGEGSRLTVL.

The chain couples TRBV14 to TRBJ1-2, with a weak D call TRBD1 (5 bases). The CDR3 runs 15 residues. Germline-derived CDR1 and CDR2 are SGHDN and FVKESK. Between the trimmed V and J ends, which lost 3 bases and 2 bases, there was a span of 13 bases. As DNA, the CDR3 is TGTGCCAGCAGCCACCCCGGGGCGGGGAACTATGGCTACACCTTC. Protein product: CASSHPGAGNYGYTF.

The chain employs TRBV6-2 or TRBV6-3 and TRBJ1-2; 9 nucleotides align to TRBD1. Germline V gives CDR1 MNHEY, CDR2 SVGEGT. There are 14 residues in the CDR3. V lost 4 bases, J lost 7 bases, and 7 bases stayed unmatched. CDR3 coding DNA: TGTGCCAGCAGTTTAGGACAGGGGATCCGTGGCTACACCTTC. This gives the protein CASSLGQGIRGYTF.

The genes are TRBV25-1 and TRBJ1-1; TRBD1 aligns across 9 bases. The CDR3 is 18 residues long. Trimming cost V 0 bases and J 3 bases; bases outside gene matches: 11. The V gene's germline CDR1 is MGHDK and CDR2 SYGVNS. This CDR3 reads CASSEYSTGGRGDTEAFF. In nucleotides, the CDR3 is TGTGCCAGCAGTGAATATTCGACAGGGGGAAGAGGTGACACTGAAGCTTTCTTT.

The chain employs TRBV14 and TRBJ2-1, with TRBD2 matching over 10 bases. Germline CDR1 and CDR2: SGHDN and FVKESK. The CDR3 extends over 15 amino acids. The junction had 6 bases not matched to a gene; V was cut back by 1 base and J by 9 bases. Written as DNA, the CDR3 is TGTGCCAGCAGCCAAGCCGGGACTAGCGCTACTGAGCAGTTCTTC. Residues: CASSQAGTSATEQFF. The whole variable domain, filled in from reference TRBV14 and TRBJ2-1, reads EAGVTQFPSHSVIEKGQTVTLRCDPISGHDNLYWYRRVMGKEIKFLLHFVKESKQDESGMPNNRFLAERTGGTYSTLKVQPAELEDSGVYFCASSQAGTSATEQFFGPGTRLTVL.